The 29 T cell receptor beta chains presented below share a single source sample, sequenced in a study of blood T cell repertoires in COVID-19. Assay used: immunoSEQ multiplex PCR; TCRdb lists only in-frame clones, some missing. The data contain 90,000 to 140,000 clones, around 76% of them singletons. Sample: peripheral blood. Receptor source: a woman aged 70-85 years with acute or convalescent COVID-19.

The rearrangement links TRBV5-4 to TRBJ1-5, with 9 bases matching TRBD1. From germline, CDR1 is SGHNT and CDR2 YYREEE (reference sequence). The CDR3 spans 15 residues. The V and J ends lost 4 bases and 6 bases, in that order; junction bases with no gene match: 8. CDR3 protein: CASSVDRGAVQPQHF. DNA of the CDR3: TGTGCCAGCAGCGTGGACAGGGGCGCAGTTCAGCCCCAGCATTTT. The whole variable domain, filled in from reference TRBV5-4 and TRBJ1-5, reads ETGVTQSPTHLIKTRGQQVTLRCSSQSGHNTVSWYQQALGQGPQFIFQYYREEENGRGNFPPRFSGLQFPNYSSELNVNALELDDSALYLCASSVDRGAVQPQHFGDGTRLSIL.

The chain carries TRBV10-2 and TRBJ2-4; TRBD1 matches 7 bases. Germline loops: CDR1 WSHSY, CDR2 SAAADI. The CDR3 spans 15 residues. Losses at the gene ends were 6 bases for V and 4 bases for J; bases not matched to a gene: 9. The CDR3 DNA follows: TGCGCCAGCAGCGACCAGGACAGGCGGAAAAACATTCAGTACTTC. Translated: CASSDQDRRKNIQYF.

The chain employs TRBV10-3 and TRBJ1-6, with D maybe TRBD1 (5 bases). The CDR3 is made up of 14 amino acids. Germline loops: CDR1 ENHRY, CDR2 SYGVKD. Trimming cost V 4 bases and J 7 bases, with 11 bases left between them. DNA for the CDR3: TGTGCCATCAGTGCGGGACTTCGGAATTCACCCCTCCACTTT. Protein product: CAISAGLRNSPLHF.

J is TRBJ2-7 and V is TRBV11-2, with 9 bases lining up with TRBD1. The junction had 10 bases not matched to a gene; V was cut back by 6 bases and J by 4 bases. The CDR3 totals 15 residues. In germline, CDR1 is SGHAT, CDR2 FQNNGV. The CDR3 sequence is CASSHGRGQGYEQYF. CDR3 DNA: TGTGCCAGCAGTCACGGGCGGGGACAGGGTTACGAGCAGTACTTC.

This chain links TRBV7-9 with TRBJ1-1, with D tentatively TRBD1 (5 bases). Germline CDR1 reads SEHNR; CDR2 reads FQNEAQ (reference sequence). With 5 bases removed from V and 1 base from J, the gap between germline ends came to 14 bases. There are 15 residues in the CDR3. DNA for the CDR3: TGTGCCAGCAGCCCACCCCCGGGGGGGAACACTGAAGCTTTCTTT. It is translated as CASSPPPGGNTEAFF.

DNA of the CDR3: TGTGCCAGCAGTTACCCCGGGACAGGGAATGGCTACACCTTC. Translating gives CASSYPGTGNGYTF. The chain couples TRBV6-6 to TRBJ1-2, with 9 positions matching TRBD1. This CDR3 is built from 14 residues. The germline V gene encodes CDR1 MNHNY and CDR2 SVGAGI (reference sequence). Trimming removed 2 bases from V and 6 bases from J; junction bases left unmatched: 4.

The CDR3 loop reads CASLEGGGATDTQYF. CDR3 bases: TGTGCCAGCCTCGAAGGCGGGGGGGCAACAGATACGCAGTATTTT. The chain carries TRBV19 and TRBJ2-3, with 9 bases that match TRBD2. Germline V gene sequence: CDR1 LNHDA, CDR2 SQIVND (reference sequence). The CDR3 extends over 15 amino acids. V shed 9 bases and J 3 bases; nucleotides not matched to a gene: 10.

The rearrangement links TRBV10-2 to TRBJ2-7, with 8 bases that match TRBD1. The CDR3 loop spans 14 amino acids. The germline CDR1 and CDR2 sequences are WSHSY and SAAADI. V trimming: 6 bases; J trimming: 3 bases; junction bases outside the gene matches: 7. This chain's CDR3 is CASRTAGTGYEQYF. For the CDR3, the DNA is TGCGCCAGCAGGACGGCCGGGACAGGCTACGAGCAGTACTTC.

The chain has TRBV29-1 and TRBJ1-1; 9 nucleotides agree with TRBD1. The CDR3 sequence is 15 residues long. Looked up from germline, CDR1 is SQVTM and CDR2 is ANQGSEA. V dropped 0 bases and J dropped 1; count of bases not matched to a gene: 3. CDR3 DNA sequence: TGCAGCGTTGAAGAGACAGGGGGTCGGAACACTGAAGCTTTCTTT. Amino acids: CSVEETGGRNTEAFF.

The V gene is TRBV5-1, the J gene TRBJ1-2; 11 bases fit TRBD1. V trimming: 5 bases; J trimming: 3 bases; junction bases outside the gene matches: 12. Looked up from germline, CDR1 is SGHRS and CDR2 is YFSETQ. CDR3 size: 17 residues. The CDR3 reads CASSKAGQGEFYYGYTF. CDR3 in DNA: TGCGCCAGCAGTAAGGCGGGACAGGGGGAATTCTACTATGGCTACACCTTC.

The chain has TRBV19 and TRBJ2-6; 12 bases are a match to TRBD2. The CDR3 spans 17 residues. V was pared by 7 bases and J by 2 bases, with 6 bases of the junction left unmatched. Germline V gives CDR1 LNHDA, CDR2 SQIVND (reference sequence). The CDR3 sequence is CASKHRLAGAGANVLTF. The CDR3 DNA is TGTGCCAGTAAACACCGACTAGCGGGGGCTGGGGCCAACGTCCTGACTTTC. Looking up the rest from reference TRBV19 and TRBJ2-6 gives the full variable domain: DGGITQSPKYLFRKEGQNVTLSCEQNLNHDAMYWYRQDPGQGLRLIYYSQIVNDFQKGDIAEGYSVSREKKESFPLTVTSAQKNPTAFYLCASKHRLAGAGANVLTFGAGSRLTVL.

The chain recombines TRBV27 with TRBJ2-7, with TRBD2 matching over 12 bases. The CDR3 loop spans 15 amino acids. The V and J ends lost 1 base and 3 bases, in that order; junction bases with no gene match: 1. Per the germline V gene, CDR1 is MNHEY and CDR2 is SMNVEV (reference sequence). In DNA, the CDR3 is TGTGCCAGCAGTTTATGGGGACTAGCGGGCTACGAGCAGTACTTC. Translation gives CASSLWGLAGYEQYF.

The rearrangement uses TRBV5-1 and TRBJ1-1, with D perhaps TRBD1 (5 bases). V lost 0 bases and J 2 bases, leaving 8 bases between the germline ends. Germline V CDR1 and CDR2: SGHRS, YFSETQ. There are 14 residues in the CDR3. The CDR3 DNA is TGCGCCAGCAGCTTGGAACAGGCTAACACTGAAGCTTTCTTT. Translating it yields CASSLEQANTEAFF.

DNA for the CDR3: TGCGCCAGCAGCCAACTCTACGGGACAGGCCCCTACGAGCAGTACTTC. Protein product: CASSQLYGTGPYEQYF. The V gene is TRBV4-3, the J gene TRBJ2-7; 8 positions agree with TRBD1. CDR1 is LGHNA and CDR2 is YSLEER in the germline V gene. V lost 2 bases to trimming and J lost 2 bases; unmatched junction nucleotides: 8. This CDR3 has 16 residues.

This clone has more than one count but fewer than ten. The V and J genes are TRBV2 and TRBJ2-1; 11 bases are shared with TRBD1. V was pared by 8 bases and J by 6 bases, with 6 bases of the junction left unmatched. Germline CDR1 and CDR2: SNHLY and FYNNEI. The CDR3 has 14 amino acids. The CDR3 is CASVRDRGINEQFF. DNA of the CDR3: TGTGCCAGCGTGCGGGACAGGGGGATCAATGAGCAGTTCTTC.

The chain has TRBV5-8 and TRBJ1-5; D unresolved. Germline V CDR1 and CDR2: SGHTS, YDEGEE. The CDR3 consists of 14 residues. The V end lost 2 bases, the J end lost 4 bases, and 10 bases lay between the germline ends. The CDR3 is CASSFYRENQPQHF. In nucleotides, the CDR3 is TGTGCCAGCAGCTTTTACAGAGAAAATCAGCCCCAGCATTTT.

The J gene is TRBJ2-3, the V gene TRBV19; D uncertain. CDR3 size: 12 residues. Germline V CDR1 and CDR2: LNHDA, SQIVND (reference sequence). V was trimmed by 8 bases and J by 2 bases, leaving 8 bases between them. The CDR3 DNA sequence: TGTGCCAGTGGAGATCTCACAGATACGCAGTATTTT. It translates to CASGDLTDTQYF.

The chain has TRBV12-3 or TRBV12-4 and TRBJ2-7, with D unclear. Trimming left V 1 base short and J 0 bases short, with 4 bases between. The CDR3 extends over 13 amino acids. DNA for the CDR3: TGTGCCAGCAGTTTAGACATCTCCTACGAGCAGTACTTC. Translating it yields CASSLDISYEQYF.

The chain is built from TRBV28 and TRBJ1-3; D not certain. This CDR3 comprises 15 residues. Germline CDR1 is MDHEN and CDR2 is SYDVKM. Trimming cost V 4 bases and J 0 bases, with 10 bases left between them. The CDR3 DNA is TGTGCCAGCAGTTCCCCGGGTCTCTCTGGAAACACCATATATTTT. Amino acid sequence: CASSSPGLSGNTIYF.

The J gene is TRBJ2-3, the V gene TRBV6-6; D is perhaps TRBD2 (6 bases). This CDR3 has 16 residues. The V and J ends lost 4 bases and 3 bases respectively, with 17 bases between them. Per germline, CDR1 MNHNY and CDR2 SVGAGI (reference sequence). This CDR3 reads CASSSGAATSTDTQYF. The CDR3 DNA is TGTGCCAGCAGTTCTGGGGCCGCGACTAGTACAGATACGCAGTATTTT.

This clone was found a few times. This rearrangement joins TRBV30 to TRBJ2-3; 8 bases are shared with TRBD2. From germline, CDR1 is GTSNPN and CDR2 SVGIG (reference sequence). V was clipped by 2 bases and J by 0 bases; unmatched bases: 16. CDR3 length: 19 amino acids. The CDR3 loop is CAWSRVGGVYGKSTDTQYF. CDR3 bases: TGTGCCTGGAGTCGGGTCGGGGGGGTGTATGGAAAAAGCACAGATACGCAGTATTTT.

The gene calls are TRBV3-1 (or the pseudogene TRBV3-2) and TRBJ1-5; D is perhaps TRBD1 (5 bases). The germline CDR1 and CDR2 sequences are LGHDT and YNNKEL (reference sequence). Between the trimmed V and J ends, which lost 0 bases and 1 base, there was a span of 10 bases. The CDR3 covers 16 residues. CDR3 sequence reads: CASSQDGGASNQPQHF. The DNA for the CDR3 is TGTGCCAGCAGCCAAGATGGAGGGGCCAGCAATCAGCCCCAGCATTTT.

J is TRBJ2-7 and V is TRBV30; possibly TRBD1 for D (6 bases). Germline-derived CDR1 and CDR2 are GTSNPN and SVGIG (reference sequence). This CDR3 is built from 13 residues. Trimming removed 3 bases from V and 3 bases from J, with 12 bases in between. The CDR3 nucleotides are TGTGCCTGGAGGGTGAGGGGGAACTACGAGCAGTACTTC. It yields the protein CAWRVRGNYEQYF. Together with reference TRBV30 and TRBJ2-7, the CDR3 gives the full variable domain: SQTIHQWPATLVQPVGSPLSLECTVEGTSNPNLYWYRQAAGRGLQLLFYSVGIGQISSEVPQNLSASRPQDRQFILSSKKLLLSDSGFYLCAWRVRGNYEQYFGPGTRLTVT.

J is TRBJ1-6 and V is TRBV3-1 (or the pseudogene TRBV3-2); D ambiguous. The CDR3 loop spans 19 amino acids. CDR1 and CDR2 (germline): LGHDT, YNNKEL (reference sequence). The V and J ends lost 1 base and 0 bases respectively, with 16 bases between them. The CDR3: CASSQVLLELSSYNSPLHF. The CDR3 bases are TGTGCCAGCAGCCAAGTCCTTTTAGAACTAAGCTCCTATAATTCACCCCTCCACTTT.

This clone has just a few counts. The chain couples TRBV5-6 to TRBJ2-7, with 7 bases aligning to TRBD1. The CDR3 consists of 14 residues. CDR1 SGHDT and CDR2 YYEEEE come from the germline V gene. The V and J ends lost 5 bases and 0 bases, in that order; junction bases with no gene match: 5. The CDR3 sequence is CASRGRGSSYEQYF. CDR3 nucleotides: TGTGCCAGCAGGGGCAGGGGGAGCTCCTACGAGCAGTACTTC.

The chain employs TRBV7-9 and TRBJ2-1, with 7 bases fitting TRBD2. Germline assignment: CDR1 SEHNR and CDR2 FQNEAQ (reference sequence). CDR3 length equals 13 residues. V was pared by 5 bases and J by 10 bases, with 8 bases of the junction left unmatched. The CDR3 DNA reads TGTGCCAGCAGCCCAGCGGGGCGATGGGAGCAGTTCTTC. It specifies CASSPAGRWEQFF.

V is TRBV5-4 and J is TRBJ2-7, with 7 bases aligning to TRBD1. The V gene's germline CDR1 is SGHNT and CDR2 YYREEE (reference sequence). With V trimmed by 3 bases and J by 1 base, 7 bases remained unmatched. The CDR3 consists of 15 residues. In DNA form, the CDR3 reads TGTGCCAGCAGCTGGGAGCCGGGACAGTCCTACGAGCAGTACTTC. It yields the protein CASSWEPGQSYEQYF.

The chain carries TRBV18 and TRBJ2-7; D is unresolved. Germline V gene lookup returns CDR1 KGHSH and CDR2 LQKENI. Trimming shortened V by 3 bases and J by 3 bases, and 9 bases separated the two germline ends. The CDR3 is made up of 13 amino acids. In nucleotides, the CDR3 is TGTGCCAGCTCACCTGGCAGTCACTACGAGCAGTACTTC. The encoded protein is CASSPGSHYEQYF.

This rearrangement joins TRBV25-1 to TRBJ1-1, with D maybe TRBD1 (6 bases). CDR1 and CDR2 (germline): MGHDK, SYGVNS. Trimming removed 2 bases from V and 5 bases from J, with 9 bases in between. The CDR3 is 13 amino acids. In nucleotides, the CDR3 is TGTGCCAGCAGTGAAACAGGGCGGACTGAAGCTTTCTTT. Amino acids: CASSETGRTEAFF.